This T cell receptor (beta chain) was obtained from a study of blood T cells in healthy people across ages. Study-level points and caveats: A roughly linear age-dependent decrease characterized TCR beta diversity per million T cells.

The germline V gene has CDR1 MDHEN and CDR2 SYDVKM. This CDR3 has 15 residues. Note on this clonotype: Its specificity is unknown. A junction boundary mismatches the germline segment, possibly from a read error.

Together with a sample-barcoded 5' primer, a J-beta primer mix was included in a second PCR lasting 7 to 11 cycles. Each CDR3 protein is one row after TCRdb ran MiXCR on the 5' RACE reads. The data contain a few hundred thousand distinct CDR3 sequences, 27% of them singletons. This receptor was taken from a woman between 65 and 79 years old in good health. Sequences were obtained from blood. This chain uses TRBV28 with TRBJ2-1, with 8 bases matching TRBD1. The CDR3 is CASRPQGVTYNEQFF. CDR3 coding DNA: TGCGCCAGCAGACCACAGGGGGTCACCTACAATGAGCAGTTCTTC.